This entry features one T cell receptor (beta chain) sequence. Its target antigen remains unknown. No much larger clone exists at a distance of one base, and base qualities are not known. This entry is derived from a study of blood T cell repertoires in COVID-19 (TCRdb year 2020). Regarding the research as a whole: Samples covering the acute and convalescent phases of COVID-19 were provided by collaborators in the United States, Italy and Spain. Deeply sampled blood TCRbeta repertoires from subjects exposed to, actively infected with, or recovered from COVID-19 were included in the dataset. The material from the prospective study consisted of cDNA or gDNA derived from T cells, B-cell-depleted T cells, or PBMCs. The samples were drawn from the first 160 participants of the ongoing ImmuneRACE study and from 1,200 or so subjects provided by 6 global collaborators. Sample metadata almost always included a de-identified subject ID, COVID-19 status, age in years and sex. The repertoires were released in a freely available public database meant as a resource for research on the immune response to SARS-CoV-2. Where available, HLA class I and class II types were obtained from metadata supplied by the sample provider rather than from assay-based typing. Study-level results and caveats: The amount of clinical and demographic metadata varied by source and participant and was provided uncurated.

TCRbeta CDR3 regions were amplified from genomic DNA using the immunoSEQ Assay, a bias-controlled multiplex PCR. The authors' pipeline ran thus. Nucleated cell counts per sample were estimated from amplification of reference gene primers within the assay. To quantify the absolute abundance of each unique TCRbeta CDR3 rearrangement, sequence reads were collapsed and filtered. Productive Simpson clonality was computed per sample as the square root of Simpson's diversity index over productive rearrangements. TCRdb took over this immuneACCESS table, retaining in-frame rearrangements with V and J assigned. Such tables are incomplete; in checked studies, under half of the missing clones stem from an unresolved V gene, and the remainder is unexplained. The DNA was the basis for D and trimming; V, J and clone size are from that table. Counted in this sample were 190,000 or so clones; about 86% of them appeared once. Clones ranked in the top ten supply approximately 0.88% of the sample.

For CDR1 and CDR2, the germline V gene lists SQVTM and ANQGSEA. There are 15 amino acids in the CDR3, from cysteine to phenylalanine inclusive. CDR3 DNA only is kept here, 45 bases in frame from base 1. The germline V end is reduced by 7 bases and the J end by 0 bases; junction bases left unmatched: 9. Samples from volunteer blood donors who had recovered from COVID-19 were contributed by a second Seattle source. Whole blood was collected in K2EDTA tubes by collaborating institutions according to the institutions' own protocols. For TCRbeta analysis, collaborators shipped samples in one of three forms: frozen whole blood, isolated PBMCs, or DNA extracted from either of those sample types.

The specimen was peripheral blood. The chain is made from TRBV29-1 and TRBJ1-3, and 7 bases in between align with TRBD1. The sequence was collected from a woman between 18 and 30 years old who had recovered from COVID-19. The nucleotide sequence reads as follows: TGCAGCGCCCGCACAGGGGACAGCTCTGGAAACACCATATATTTT. This yields the protein CSARTGDSSGNTIYF. The full variable domain, completed from the reference TRBV29-1 and TRBJ1-3 proteins outside the CDR3, reads SAVISQKPSRDICQRGTSLTIQCQVDSQVTMMFWYRQQPGQSLTLIATANQGSEATYESGFVIDKFPISRPNLTFSTLTVSNMSPEDSSIYLCSARTGDSSGNTIYFGEGSWLTVV.